This TCR beta chain was captured in a study of metastatic and nonmetastatic thyroid tumors. This clone was detected ten times or more. The CDR3 is 14 amino acids. CDR1 and CDR2 (germline): SGHAT, FQDESV (reference sequence). V shed 2 bases, J shed 9 bases, and the junction held 3 bases outside the gene matches. Among the patients, none had received any treatment before thyroid surgery. TCRdb re-analyzed the PCR reads using MiXCR. The table records about 32,000 clones, about 20% of them present only once. This clonotype originated in a female donor with papillary thyroid cancer or a benign thyroid nodule (not recorded which). Some clones in this sample may be carry-over from other donors' samples. The chain has TRBV11-1 and TRBJ2-1; TRBD2 matches 11 bases. Material: blood. The CDR3, as DNA: TGTGCCAGCAGCTTAAGCCTAGCGGGGGGTGAGCAGTTCTTC. This sequence encodes CASSLSLAGGEQFF.